These 31 T cell receptor beta chains share one sample of origin, sequenced in a study of blood T cell repertoires in COVID-19 (dated by TCRdb to 2019 to 2021). The library was generated by the immunoSEQ multiplex PCR assay. TCRdb retrieved this table from immuneACCESS and kept in-frame rearrangements only. Not all clones are present; in checked studies, unresolved V genes account for under half, and no reason is known for the remainder. The sample data list about 85,000 clones, and about four fifths of these were observed just once. Approximately 1.3% of the sample belongs to the ten largest clones. Sequencing was carried out using peripheral blood. The receptors come from an elderly woman with acute or convalescent COVID-19.

This sequence joins TRBV7-9 and TRBJ2-2; D might be TRBD1 (6 bases). This CDR3 spans 16 amino acids. V shed 2 bases and J shed 3 bases, with 13 bases lying between them. The germline V gene has CDR1 SEHNR and CDR2 FQNEAQ (reference sequence). The CDR3 DNA follows: TGTGCCAGCAGCTTATATGTCAGACAGGACACCGGGGAGCTGTTTTTT. Encoded protein: CASSLYVRQDTGELFF.

CDR3 protein: CATGSGVEQYF. The CDR3 DNA sequence: TGTGCCACCGGTTCGGGGGTCGAGCAGTACTTC. The chain carries TRBV24-1 and TRBJ2-7; D is possibly TRBD2 (6 bases). CDR1 and CDR2 (germline): KGHDR, SFDVKD. The CDR3 loop spans 11 amino acids. The V end was cut by 9 bases, the J end by 6 bases, with 11 bases between.

As DNA, the CDR3 is TGTGCCAGCAATCGACAGTCACAAGAGACCCAGTACTTC. It encodes CASNRQSQETQYF. This sequence joins TRBV2 and TRBJ2-5, with a possible D match to TRBD1 (5 bases). Trimming left V 7 bases short and J 2 bases short, with 11 bases between. This CDR3 comprises 13 residues. Germline V lookup: CDR1 SNHLY, CDR2 FYNNEI.

V usage is TRBV27 and J usage is TRBJ1-2; tentative D call: TRBD1 (5 bases). This CDR3 has 16 amino acids. Germline CDR1 is MNHEY and CDR2 is SMNVEV (reference sequence). V was shortened by 5 bases and J by 6 bases, with 22 bases between the two germline ends. The CDR3 here is CASSREGPPVLDGYTF. In DNA, the CDR3 is TGTGCCAGCAGTAGGGAGGGGCCGCCGGTTCTCGATGGCTACACCTTC.

The genes are TRBV4-1 and TRBJ2-7, with 15 bases matching TRBD2. V dropped 4 bases and J dropped 7; count of bases not matched to a gene: 8. Germline lookup yields CDR1 MGHRA and CDR2 YSYEKL. The CDR3 has 16 amino acids. For the CDR3, the DNA is TGCGCCAGCAGCCCTGGACTAGCGGGGGGGCCGGGGGAGCAGTACTTC. Its translation: CASSPGLAGGPGEQYF.

This chain uses TRBV11-2 with TRBJ2-1, with D perhaps TRBD1 (6 bases). Germline CDR1 reads SGHAT; CDR2 reads FQNNGV. Trimming removed 2 bases from V and 8 bases from J, with 13 bases in between. The CDR3 loop spans 14 amino acids. CDR3 protein: CASSLLRTVHEQFF. The CDR3 DNA is TGTGCCAGCAGCTTATTAAGGACAGTTCATGAGCAGTTCTTC.

This rearrangement joins TRBV28 to TRBJ1-4; 9 bases match TRBD1. CDR1 and CDR2 (germline): MDHEN, SYDVKM. The CDR3 has 15 residues. Losses at the gene ends were 4 bases for V and 7 bases for J; bases not matched to a gene: 7. This CDR3 reads CASSSGTGRREKLFF. CDR3 in DNA: TGTGCCAGCAGTTCCGGGACAGGGAGACGTGAAAAACTGTTTTTT.

J is TRBJ2-1 and V is TRBV10-1; possible D gene TRBD2, 5 bases. Trimming took 6 bases from V and 7 from J, leaving 13 bases between them. The CDR3 extends over 13 amino acids. CDR1 is WNHNN and CDR2 is SYGVQD in the germline V gene (reference sequence). CDR3 residues: CASSSGVRNEQFF. Here the CDR3 DNA reads TGCGCCAGCAGCAGCGGAGTAAGAAATGAGCAGTTCTTC.

The rearrangement joins TRBV5-1 to TRBJ1-6; no firm D call. The CDR3 runs 16 residues. Trimming cost V 4 bases and J 6 bases, with 17 bases left between them. CDR1 is SGHRS and CDR2 is YFSETQ in the germline V gene. For the CDR3, the DNA is TGCGCCAGCAGCCCCGGGTTCGGCCAAACTAATTCACCCCTCCACTTT. Its protein is CASSPGFGQTNSPLHF.

V gene TRBV5-6 combines with J gene TRBJ2-5; 7 nucleotides line up with TRBD1. Germline loops: CDR1 SGHDT, CDR2 YYEEEE. Germline trimming cut 2 bases from V and 2 bases from J; bases unmatched to any gene: 3. This CDR3 is 14 amino acids long. The CDR3 region has the DNA TGTGCCAGCAGCTTCAAGACAGGGCAAGAGACCCAGTACTTC. Translation: CASSFKTGQETQYF.

This chain links TRBV3-1 (or the pseudogene TRBV3-2) with TRBJ1-4; D gene uncertain. V was shortened by 1 base and J by 4 bases, with 10 bases between the two germline ends. This CDR3 has 15 residues. Germline lookup yields CDR1 LGHDT and CDR2 YNNKEL (reference sequence). CDR3 protein: CASSQGRSSNEKLFF. The CDR3, as DNA: TGTGCCAGCAGCCAAGGGCGGAGTAGTAATGAAAAACTGTTTTTT.

This chain uses TRBV5-1 with TRBJ1-2, with 7 bases matching TRBD1. Looked up from germline, CDR1 is SGHRS and CDR2 is YFSETQ. The CDR3 sequence is 18 residues long. Losses at the gene ends were 2 bases for V and 4 bases for J; bases not matched to a gene: 17. The CDR3 DNA sequence: TGCGCCAGCAGCTTTCAGGGGGGCCTCACAGTAGGGGCCTATGGCTACACCTTC. It is translated as CASSFQGGLTVGAYGYTF.

V usage is TRBV27 and J usage is TRBJ2-3, with TRBD2 matching over 8 bases. CDR3 length equals 18 residues. The J segment lost 0 bases and the V segment lost 2 bases, leaving 10 bases of the junction unmatched. Germline CDR1 and CDR2: MNHEY and SMNVEV (reference sequence). The CDR3 reads CASSLSGSGASSTDTQYF. CDR3 bases: TGTGCCAGCAGTTTAAGTGGTAGCGGGGCCTCTAGCACAGATACGCAGTATTTT.

This clone appeared a single time. V usage is TRBV5-1 and J usage is TRBJ2-7; 8 bases align to TRBD1. Germline CDR1 reads SGHRS; CDR2 reads YFSETQ. J was trimmed by 2 bases and V by 2 bases; bases with no gene match: 3. The CDR3 length is 14 residues. In DNA, the CDR3 is TGCGCCAGCAGCTTACAGGGGGAGACCTACGAGCAGTACTTC. Translated, it gives CASSLQGETYEQYF.

The gene calls are TRBV27 and TRBJ2-3; a weak D match, TRBD2 (6 bases). The CDR3 totals 15 residues. In germline, CDR1 is MNHEY, CDR2 SMNVEV (reference sequence). Trimming took off 3 bases at V and 0 bases at J, with 10 bases between the two ends. In DNA form, the CDR3 reads TGTGCCAGCAGTTTTATCGGACTAAGCACAGATACGCAGTATTTT. Amino acid sequence: CASSFIGLSTDTQYF.

The chain uses TRBV28 and TRBJ1-2, with D possibly TRBD1 on 5 matching bases. The ends were cut back, 7 bases at V and 4 bases at J, with 13 bases in the middle. This CDR3 contains 13 residues. Germline values: CDR1 MDHEN, CDR2 SYDVKM. This CDR3 is CASIGPGGYGYTF. The CDR3, as DNA: TGTGCCAGCATCGGACCGGGGGGCTATGGCTACACCTTC.

J is TRBJ2-7 and V is TRBV19; the match to TRBD1 covers 10 bases. Germline V gene lookup returns CDR1 LNHDA and CDR2 SQIVND (reference sequence). V lost 5 bases, J lost 6 bases, and 10 bases stayed unmatched. The CDR3 spans 15 residues. The CDR3 spells CASSLGQGGPGEQYF. In nucleotides, the CDR3 is TGTGCCAGTAGTCTCGGACAGGGGGGACCTGGCGAGCAGTACTTC.

The chain has TRBV9 and TRBJ2-2, with TRBD1 matching over 8 bases. Germline CDR1 reads SGDLS; CDR2 reads YYNGEE. V was pared by 2 bases and J by 5 bases, with 8 bases of the junction left unmatched. This CDR3 is built from 16 residues. CDR3 nucleotides: TGTGCCAGCAGCGTGACAGGGGCACCGATGACCGGGGAGCTGTTTTTT. This translates into CASSVTGAPMTGELFF. Full variable domain (remainder filled in from reference TRBV9 and TRBJ2-2): DSGVTQTPKHLITATGQRVTLRCSPRSGDLSVYWYQQSLDQGLQFLIQYYNGEERAKGNILERFSAQQFPDLHSELNLSSLELGDSALYFCASSVTGAPMTGELFFGEGSRLTVL.

The count of this clone is one. The chain employs TRBV10-3 and TRBJ2-1; 11 bases are a match to TRBD2. V lost 7 bases, J lost 8 bases, and 19 bases stayed unmatched. Germline CDR1 and CDR2: ENHRY and SYGVKD. CDR3 length equals 18 residues. This CDR3 reads CAINGASGRKNGGDEQFF. Here the CDR3 DNA reads TGTGCCATCAACGGGGCTAGCGGGAGGAAAAACGGAGGCGATGAGCAGTTCTTC.

CDR3 sequence: CASSLAGEQVPYGYTF. DNA for the CDR3: TGCGCCAGCAGCTTGGCCGGGGAGCAGGTACCTTATGGCTACACCTTC. The genes are TRBV5-1 and TRBJ1-2, with D uncertain. Germline V gives CDR1 SGHRS, CDR2 YFSETQ. This CDR3 contains 16 residues. The V and J ends lost 0 bases and 5 bases respectively, with 17 bases between them.

This clone occurred once. V gene TRBV21-1 combines with J gene TRBJ1-1. TRBV21-1 represents a pseudogene. This CDR3 contains 14 residues. The CDR3 DNA sequence: TGTGCCAGCAGCAATGAGGGAGTGAACACTGAAGCTTTCTTT. Its protein is CASSNEGVNTEAFF.

This chain links TRBV28 with TRBJ1-1; weak D call: TRBD1 (6 bases). The CDR3 has 15 residues. CDR1 MDHEN and CDR2 SYDVKM come from the germline V gene. V lost 6 bases to trimming and J lost 4 bases, with 18 bases between them. Written as DNA, the CDR3 is TGTGCCAGCAGGGGGGTGGGGGCAATGGGCACTGAAGCTTTCTTT. This encodes CASRGVGAMGTEAFF. The variable domain in full, with the rest retrieved from reference TRBV28 and TRBJ1-1, is DVKVTQSSRYLVKRTGEKVFLECVQDMDHENMFWYRQDPGLGLRLIYFSYDVKMKEKGDIPEGYSVSREKKERFSLILESASTNQTSMYLCASRGVGAMGTEAFFGQGTRLTVV.

This clone has only a few counts. The CDR3 coding sequence is TGTGCCAGCAGCTGGCCCGGGGAGCTGTTTTTT. It codes for CASSWPGELFF. V usage is TRBV7-9 and J usage is TRBJ2-2; D unclear. Trimming pared 4 bases from V and 6 bases from J, leaving 3 bases between. Per germline, CDR1 SEHNR and CDR2 FQNEAQ (reference sequence). CDR3 length equals 11 residues. Variable domain in full (rest from reference TRBV7-9 and TRBJ2-2): DTGVSQNPRHKITKRGQNVTFRCDPISEHNRLYWYRQTLGQGPEFLTYFQNEAQLEKSRLLSDRFSAERPKGSFSTLEIQRTEQGDSAMYLCASSWPGELFFGEGSRLTVL.

This chain links TRBV5-1 with TRBJ1-5; D is uncertain. The CDR3 contains 15 residues. Germline lookup yields CDR1 SGHRS and CDR2 YFSETQ. V was pared by 6 bases and J by 0 bases, with 13 bases between. For the CDR3, the DNA is TGCGCCAGCAAAATGGTCAGACTTAGCAATCAGCCCCAGCATTTT. Translating gives CASKMVRLSNQPQHF.

The table lists this clone with a count of one. J is TRBJ1-4 and V is TRBV5-1, with 10 bases fitting TRBD1. The CDR3 has 14 residues. The J segment lost 5 bases and the V segment lost 4 bases, leaving 2 bases of the junction unmatched. Germline V gene sequence: CDR1 SGHRS, CDR2 YFSETQ. For the CDR3, the DNA is TGCGCCAGCAGCGTGGGACAGGGGAATGAAAAACTGTTTTTT. Protein sequence: CASSVGQGNEKLFF. The full variable domain, rest sourced from reference TRBV5-1 and TRBJ1-4, is KAGVTQTPRYLIKTRGQQVTLSCSPISGHRSVSWYQQTPGQGLQFLFEYFSETQRNKGNFPGRFSGRQFSNSRSEMNVSTLELGDSALYLCASSVGQGNEKLFFGSGTQLSVL.

The chain joins TRBV19 to TRBJ2-7; 9 nucleotides align to TRBD1. This CDR3 has 15 residues. V was clipped by 1 base and J by 5 bases; unmatched bases: 6. Germline V CDR1 and CDR2: LNHDA, SQIVND (reference sequence). The CDR3 region is CASSIGRDRVHEQYF. The CDR3 DNA reads TGTGCCAGTAGTATAGGCCGGGACAGGGTCCACGAGCAGTACTTC.

The chain couples TRBV20-1 to TRBJ1-4; D not certain. In germline, CDR1 is DFQATT, CDR2 SNEGSKA (reference sequence). This CDR3 has 10 amino acids. Trimming removed 6 bases from V and 5 bases from J, with 4 bases in between. The CDR3 region has the DNA TGCAGTGCCCTAAATGAAAAACTGTTTTTT. Translated: CSALNEKLFF.

This chain links TRBV4-1 with TRBJ2-4; 9 bases map to TRBD2. V lost 3 bases to trimming and J lost 5 bases; unmatched junction nucleotides: 2. This CDR3 has 14 amino acids. CDR1 is MGHRA and CDR2 is YSYEKL in the germline V gene. The CDR3 here is CASSQERGENIQYF. The DNA for the CDR3 is TGCGCCAGCAGCCAGGAGCGGGGGGAAAACATTCAGTACTTC.

The gene calls are TRBV12-3 or TRBV12-4 and TRBJ2-7, with D possibly being TRBD1 (5 bases). The CDR3 totals 12 residues. The germline V and J ends were trimmed by 8 bases and 5 bases, with 13 bases remaining between them. Here the CDR3 reads CASGKQVHEQYF. In DNA form, the CDR3 reads TGTGCCAGCGGCAAACAGGTCCACGAGCAGTACTTC.

The genes are TRBV7-3 and TRBJ2-3; D is possibly TRBD2 (6 bases). There are 16 residues in the CDR3. Germline V gives CDR1 SGHTA, CDR2 FQGTGA. V lost 2 bases and J lost 2, with 14 bases in between. The DNA for the CDR3 is TGTGCCAGCAGCTTAGTAGCCGGGGGAGACACAGATACGCAGTATTTT. The encoded protein is CASSLVAGGDTDTQYF.

In this sample, this clone turned up a few times. The genes are TRBV5-1 and TRBJ1-6; a possible D gene is TRBD1 (6 bases). Trimming removed 2 bases from V and 8 bases from J, with 11 bases in between. CDR1 is SGHRS and CDR2 is YFSETQ in the germline V gene. This CDR3 spans 14 amino acids. CDR3 nucleotides: TGCGCCAGCAGCTTCGGGGGGCTGGATTCACCCCTCCACTTT. Its translation: CASSFGGLDSPLHF. Based on the CDR3 plus reference TRBV5-1 and TRBJ1-6, the full variable domain is KAGVTQTPRYLIKTRGQQVTLSCSPISGHRSVSWYQQTPGQGLQFLFEYFSETQRNKGNFPGRFSGRQFSNSRSEMNVSTLELGDSALYLCASSFGGLDSPLHFGNGTRLTVT.